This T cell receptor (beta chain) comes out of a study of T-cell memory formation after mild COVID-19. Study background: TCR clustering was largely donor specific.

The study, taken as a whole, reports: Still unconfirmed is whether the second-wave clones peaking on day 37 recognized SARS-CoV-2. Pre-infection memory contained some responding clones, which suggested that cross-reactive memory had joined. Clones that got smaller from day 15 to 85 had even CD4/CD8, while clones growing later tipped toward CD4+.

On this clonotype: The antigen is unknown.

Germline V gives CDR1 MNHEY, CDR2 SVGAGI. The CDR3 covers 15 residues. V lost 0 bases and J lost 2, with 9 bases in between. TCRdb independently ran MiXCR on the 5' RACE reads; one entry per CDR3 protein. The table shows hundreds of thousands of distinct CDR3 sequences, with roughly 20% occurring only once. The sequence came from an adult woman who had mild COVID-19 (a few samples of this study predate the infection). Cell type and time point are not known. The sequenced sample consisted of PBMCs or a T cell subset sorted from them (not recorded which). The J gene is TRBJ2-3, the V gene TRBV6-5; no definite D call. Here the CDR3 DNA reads TGTGCCAGCAGTTACTCGAGGCTCCCCACAGATACGCAGTATTTT. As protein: CASSYSRLPTDTQYF.